This T cell receptor beta chain was sequenced in a study of T-cell memory formation after mild COVID-19. This clonotype showed up many times. The antigen is undetermined. TCRdb re-analysed the 5' RACE reads in MiXCR, keeping a single row per CDR3 protein. The sample has some 490,000 distinct CDR3 sequences; 15% to 20% are singletons. CDR3 length: 14 amino acids. Germline trimming cut 4 bases from V and 5 bases from J; bases unmatched to any gene: 3. Study findings and constraints: A balance of CD4 and CD8 characterized clones contracting day 15 to 85, whereas later expanders leaned CD4+. The second-wave clones peaking on day 37 were not confirmed as SARS-CoV-2-specific. Among CD4+ contracting clones, most were CM and EM, and CD8+ ones EMRA.

V is TRBV12-3 or TRBV12-4 and J is TRBJ2-5, with 11 bases lining up with TRBD1. The sample taken for sequencing was PBMCs or a T cell subset sorted from them (not recorded which). The source is an adult woman who had mild COVID-19 (a few samples of this study predate the infection). Cell type and time point are not known. CDR3: CASSYGTGGETQYF. CDR3 nucleotide sequence: TGTGCCAGCAGTTACGGGACAGGGGGGGAGACCCAGTACTTC.